The subject of this entry is one TCR beta chain. The authors' processing: Reference gene primer amplification gave nucleated cell count estimates. Using immunoSEQ multiplex PCR, the repertoire was profiled, and TCRdb retains in-frame clones only, with some absent. The DNA gave D and trimming, while V, J and clone size come from that table. The table includes about 38,000 clones, 85% to 90% detected once. These data originate in a study of blood T cell repertoires in COVID-19. Germline-derived CDR1 and CDR2 are SGHTA and FQGNSA. Trimming left V 0 bases short and J 8 bases short, with 8 bases between. The CDR3 is 13 residues long.

Sequencing used peripheral blood. The V and J genes are TRBV7-2 and TRBJ2-1; D is uncertain. This sequence was found in a man in his fifties or sixties with active or convalescent COVID-19. The CDR3 loop reads CASSLARTDEQFF. The CDR3 nucleotides read TGTGCCAGCAGCTTAGCGCGAACCGATGAGCAGTTCTTC.